These T cell receptor beta chains were read from a single sample in a study of spatial heterogeneity in lung cancer. A single record per CDR3 protein comes from TCRdb applying MiXCR to the 5' RACE reads. The sample carries 110,000 or so distinct CDR3 sequences, under 14% recorded once. The starting material was PBMCs, obtained at follow-up. The receptors derive from a female donor with early-stage non-small cell lung cancer. Each CDR3 is given with its conserved first and last residue. A D gene is named only where the DNA matches it firmly. Size is omitted from some rows. Given values are once, few, many or a class for expanded clones.

>TRBV28|NA|TRBJ1-5|NA
CASSSPGAWQPQHF
TGTGCCAGCAGTTCCCCAGGGGCGTGGCAGCCCCAGCATTTT
>TRBV29-1|many|TRBJ1-2|NA
CSVPRTADYGYTF
TGCAGCGTTCCCCGGACAGCTGACTATGGCTACACCTTC
>TRBV6-1|many|TRBJ1-1|NA
CASIGNTEAFF
TGTGCCAGCATAGGGAACACTGAAGCTTTCTTT
>TRBV24-1|few|TRBJ1-5|NA
CATSEGYQPQHF
TGTGCCACCAGTGAGGGCTATCAGCCCCAGCATTTT
>TRBV24-1|few|TRBJ2-7|NA
CATSEGPLYDEQYF
TGTGCCACCAGTGAGGGGCCCCTCTACGACGAGCAGTACTTC
>TRBV9|many|TRBJ2-5|NA
CASSVAASKGTQYF
TGTGCCAGCAGCGTAGCGGCTAGCAAAGGGACCCAGTACTTC
>TRBV7-3|NA|TRBJ2-5|TRBD2
CASSLGARGGRAGETQYF
TGTGCCAGCAGCTTAGGCGCCCGCGGAGGGAGGGCCGGTGAGACCCAGTACTTC
>TRBV5-6|few|TRBJ2-7|TRBD1
CASSYRQGAVAYEQYF
TGTGCCAGCAGCTACCGACAGGGGGCCGTTGCCTACGAGCAGTACTTC
>TRBV28|few|TRBJ1-2|NA
CASSYRGSGYTF
TGTGCCAGCAGTTATAGGGGATCTGGCTACACCTTC
>TRBV7-2|NA|TRBJ1-4|NA
CASSLGGGNEKLLF
TGTGCCAGCAGCTTGGGCGGCGGTAATGAAAAACTGCTTTTT
>TRBV28|NA|TRBJ2-1|NA
CASSAIYNEQFF
TGTGCCAGCAGCGCTATATACAATGAGCAGTTCTTC
>TRBV11-3|NA|TRBJ2-5|NA
CASSLRVDGLQETQYF
TGTGCCAGCAGCTTACGGGTGGACGGACTCCAAGAGACCCAGTACTTC
>TRBV3-1|NA|TRBJ2-7|TRBD1
CASSHSEDRGLFYEQYF
TGTGCCAGCAGCCACTCTGAGGACAGGGGGCTTTTCTACGAGCAGTACTTC
>TRBV24-1|many|TRBJ2-3|NA
CAIGTHTDTQYF
TGTGCCATCGGGACTCACACAGATACGCAGTATTTT
>TRBV20-1|NA|TRBJ2-1|TRBD2
CSARSPLAVLGNEQFF
TGCAGTGCTAGGTCGCCTCTAGCGGTTCTGGGGAATGAGCAGTTCTTC
>TRBV7-9|NA|TRBJ1-6|NA
CASSLVEANSPLHF
TGTGCCAGCAGCTTAGTGGAGGCTAATTCACCCCTCCACTTT
>TRBV12-3/TRBV12-4|NA|TRBJ1-5|TRBD1
CASSFGQVNQPQHF
TGTGCCAGCAGTTTCGGACAGGTTAATCAGCCCCAGCATTTT
>TRBV7-2|NA|TRBJ2-1|TRBD2
CASSPRGVLAGEGEQFF
TGTGCCAGCAGCCCTAGAGGAGTACTAGCGGGAGAGGGTGAGCAGTTCTTC
>TRBV7-6|few|TRBJ2-1|TRBD1
CASSRTGGGNEQFF
TGTGCCAGCAGTCGGACAGGGGGTGGCAATGAGCAGTTCTTC
>TRBV9|many|TRBJ1-2|NA
CASSLTVSFYGYTF
TGTGCCAGCAGCTTGACGGTTTCCTTCTATGGCTACACCTTC
>TRBV28|many|TRBJ2-1|NA
CASSLAWRGPYNEQFF
TGTGCCAGCAGTTTGGCCTGGCGGGGGCCTTACAATGAGCAGTTCTTC
>TRBV5-6|NA|TRBJ1-6|TRBD1
CASSKGQGNSPLHF
TGTGCCAGCAGCAAGGGACAGGGGAACTCACCCCTCCACTTT
>TRBV28|many|TRBJ2-7|NA
CATRGGQSRWGQYF
TGTGCCACCAGAGGAGGACAGAGCCGGTGGGGGCAGTACTTC
>TRBV2|few|TRBJ2-7|NA
CASSEGRTYEQYF
TGTGCCAGCAGTGAGGGCAGAACCTACGAGCAGTACTTC
>TRBV19|few|TRBJ1-5|NA
CASSMESLSNQPQHF
TGTGCCAGTAGTATGGAGAGCCTTAGCAATCAGCCCCAGCATTTT
>TRBV27|NA|TRBJ2-1|NA
CASSGTLSSYNEQFF
TGTGCCAGCAGCGGGACTCTCAGCTCCTACAATGAGCAGTTCTTC